One and the same sample provided the 28 T cell receptor beta chains below, sequenced in a study of blood T cell repertoires in COVID-19. TCRdb's table, derived via immunoSEQ multiplex PCR, lists solely in-frame clones and lacks some. The data contain around 200,000 clones, 80% to 90% of them singletons. Specimen: peripheral blood. Receptors were obtained from a middle-aged man with active or convalescent COVID-19.

This chain connects TRBV18 to TRBJ2-4; 10 bases match TRBD1. Germline trimming cut 4 bases from V and 0 bases from J; bases unmatched to any gene: 3. Germline CDR1 and CDR2: KGHSH and LQKENI. This CDR3 has 16 residues. The CDR3 loop is CASSRGTGVAKNIQYF. Written as DNA, the CDR3 is TGTGCCAGCTCACGCGGGACAGGGGTAGCCAAAAACATTCAGTACTTC.

The J gene is TRBJ2-3, the V gene TRBV5-1, with 8 nucleotides matching TRBD2. Germline CDR1 and CDR2: SGHRS and YFSETQ. The CDR3 has 14 residues. Trimming took 2 bases from V and 2 from J; bases not matched to a gene: 1. This CDR3 is CASSLAGVTDTQYF. The CDR3 DNA reads as TGCGCCAGCAGCTTAGCGGGGGTCACAGATACGCAGTATTTT.

The chain carries TRBV19 and TRBJ1-2; the D gene is possibly TRBD1 (5 bases). The CDR3 covers 13 residues. The germline V gene encodes CDR1 LNHDA and CDR2 SQIVND (reference sequence). Trimming left V 1 base short and J 4 bases short, with 7 bases between. The DNA for the CDR3 is TGTGCCAGTAGTATAGCACAGGTCTATGGCTACACCTTC. Amino acid sequence: CASSIAQVYGYTF.

The V call is TRBV11-3, the J call TRBJ2-1; 11 bases map to TRBD2. With V trimmed by 3 bases and J by 10 bases, 5 bases remained unmatched. Germline V gene lookup returns CDR1 SGHNT and CDR2 YENEEA. There are 14 residues in the CDR3. CDR3 sequence (DNA): TGTGCCAGCAGCTTGACTAGCGGGAAACGGGAGCAGTTCTTC. Protein product: CASSLTSGKREQFF.

A word on this clone: At one end, the junction sequence differs from germline, possibly due to a read error. The V call is TRBV6-5, the J call TRBJ1-5; TRBD1 aligns across 7 bases. CDR3 length: 14 residues. Germline CDR1 reads MNHEY; CDR2 reads SVGAGI. The DNA for the CDR3 is TGTGCCAGCAGTGACTCGGAGGGGGCTCAGCCCCAGCATTTT. Translation gives CASSDSEGAQPQHF.

J is TRBJ1-1 and V is TRBV10-3; possible D gene TRBD1, 5 bases. Trimming took off 6 bases at V and 6 bases at J, with 14 bases between the two ends. The germline gives CDR1 ENHRY, CDR2 SYGVKD. The CDR3 sequence is 13 residues long. The CDR3 DNA follows: TGTGCCATCAGCCCCGGGGGGAGCTCTGAAGCTTTCTTT. Encoded protein: CAISPGGSSEAFF.

This clone appeared a few times. This chain connects TRBV28 to TRBJ2-4; 8 bases line up with TRBD1. The germline V gene has CDR1 MDHEN and CDR2 SYDVKM. After removal of 5 bases from V and 0 bases from J, the junction contained 6 bases not matched to a gene. The CDR3 is 16 amino acids. CDR3 sequence (DNA): TGTGCCAGCAGTATACAGGGGGTATTAGCCAAAAACATTCAGTACTTC. Its translation is CASSIQGVLAKNIQYF.

The chain combines TRBV28 with TRBJ2-7; 13 bases are shared with TRBD2. The CDR3 covers 13 residues. CDR1 MDHEN and CDR2 SYDVKM come from the germline V gene. With 10 bases clipped from V and 5 bases from J, the junction kept 5 bases outside the gene matches. This CDR3 is CATGTSGMNEQYF. The CDR3 region has the DNA TGTGCCACCGGGACTAGCGGGATGAACGAGCAGTACTTC.

The chain joins TRBV5-1 to TRBJ2-7; a weak D match, TRBD1 (5 bases). The CDR3 runs 15 residues. Germline lookup yields CDR1 SGHRS and CDR2 YFSETQ. V lost 4 bases to trimming and J lost 2 bases, with 16 bases between them. In DNA form, the CDR3 reads TGCGCCAGCAGCCGACAGCCCGATTCCACCTACGAGCAGTACTTC. This gives the protein CASSRQPDSTYEQYF.

CDR3 sequence reads: CAWSFRDRGNEQYF. DNA for the CDR3: TGTGCCTGGAGTTTCCGGGACAGGGGAAACGAGCAGTACTTC. The chain has TRBV30 and TRBJ2-7; TRBD1 aligns across 10 bases. The length of the CDR3 is 14 residues. Losses at the gene ends were 2 bases for V and 5 bases for J; bases not matched to a gene: 6. CDR1 GTSNPN and CDR2 SVGIG come from the germline V gene (reference sequence).

The chain joins TRBV29-1 to TRBJ2-1, with D possibly being TRBD2 (6 bases). V lost 3 bases, J lost 8 bases, and 17 bases lay in between. The length of the CDR3 is 14 residues. Germline V gene sequence: CDR1 SQVTM, CDR2 ANQGSEA. The CDR3 sequence is CSVDLKLSGDEQFF. CDR3 coding DNA: TGCAGCGTTGATTTAAAATTGTCGGGGGATGAGCAGTTCTTC.

The chain is built from TRBV7-2 and TRBJ2-5, with TRBD1 as a possible D gene (5 bases). Trimming stripped 1 base from V and 2 bases from J, with 11 bases between. CDR1 and CDR2 from the germline V gene are SGHTA and FQGNSA. CDR3 length equals 15 residues. DNA for the CDR3: TGTGCCAGCAGCTTAGAAGCAGGGCGGCAAGAGACCCAGTACTTC. This encodes CASSLEAGRQETQYF.

This chain links TRBV3-1 (or the pseudogene TRBV3-2) with TRBJ1-4; D is unresolved. The ends were cut back, 1 base at V and 4 bases at J, with 10 bases in the middle. Germline V lookup: CDR1 LGHDT, CDR2 YNNKEL (reference sequence). The CDR3 has 15 amino acids. The CDR3 spells CASSQGRRVNEKLFF. In nucleotides, the CDR3 is TGTGCCAGCAGCCAAGGCCGAAGAGTTAATGAAAAACTGTTTTTT.

The chain employs TRBV2 and TRBJ1-3; D call uncertain. Germline V CDR1 and CDR2: SNHLY, FYNNEI. Trimming shortened V by 5 bases and J by 0 bases, and 8 bases separated the two germline ends. The CDR3 sequence is 14 residues long. The CDR3 here is CASSQWSSGNTIYF. Written as DNA, the CDR3 is TGTGCCAGCAGTCAGTGGTCCTCTGGAAACACCATATATTTT. The whole variable domain, remainder taken from reference TRBV2 and TRBJ1-3, is EPEVTQTPSHQVTQMGQEVILRCVPISNHLYFYWYRQILGQKVEFLVSFYNNEISEKSEIFDDQFSVERPDGSNFTLKIRSTKLEDSAMYFCASSQWSSGNTIYFGEGSWLTVV.

The chain carries TRBV30 and TRBJ1-3; 11 nucleotides line up with TRBD1. This CDR3 has 16 residues. With 4 bases clipped from V and 4 bases from J, the junction kept 9 bases outside the gene matches. CDR1 and CDR2 (germline): GTSNPN, SVGIG (reference sequence). The CDR3 is CAWTGTGGIGGNTIYF. DNA of the CDR3: TGTGCCTGGACCGGGACAGGGGGAATAGGAGGAAACACCATATATTTT.

The chain joins TRBV30 to TRBJ1-2; 9 positions match TRBD1. Germline assignment: CDR1 GTSNPN and CDR2 SVGIG (reference sequence). The CDR3 covers 15 residues. Trimming cost V 3 bases and J 1 base; bases outside gene matches: 6. The CDR3 region has the DNA TGTGCCTGGAGGGTAGGACAGGGGAGTAACTATGGCTACACCTTC. It codes for CAWRVGQGSNYGYTF.

The chain carries TRBV6-5 and TRBJ2-7, with 10 bases aligning to TRBD1. After removal of 6 bases from V and 4 bases from J, the junction contained 6 bases not matched to a gene. This CDR3 has 14 amino acids. Germline lookup yields CDR1 MNHEY and CDR2 SVGAGI. CDR3 coding DNA: TGTGCCAGCAGACGGGACAGGGGATCTTACGAGCAGTACTTC. Translating it yields CASRRDRGSYEQYF.

The rearrangement joins TRBV2 to TRBJ1-4, with D maybe TRBD1 (5 bases). V was clipped by 6 bases and J by 8 bases, with 16 bases between them. Germline CDR1 SNHLY, CDR2 FYNNEI. The CDR3 consists of 14 residues. The CDR3 loop is CASRAGSFKEKLFF. As DNA, the CDR3 is TGTGCCAGCAGGGCAGGGTCTTTCAAAGAAAAACTGTTTTTT.

This clone was seen a handful of times. The chain has TRBV2 and TRBJ1-5; possible D gene TRBD1, 5 bases. V was cut by 1 base and J by 0 bases, with 25 bases left in between. Per the germline V gene, CDR1 is SNHLY and CDR2 is FYNNEI. The CDR3 runs to 21 residues. DNA for the CDR3: TGTGCCAGCAGTGAAGTCCGGGGGACGGGCCAGGCTCGCTATAGCAATCAGCCCCAGCATTTT. Its protein product is CASSEVRGTGQARYSNQPQHF.

The chain joins TRBV28 to TRBJ2-7; 8 bases line up with TRBD1. Germline assignment: CDR1 MDHEN and CDR2 SYDVKM. The CDR3 is 15 residues long. The ends lost 0 bases at V and 7 bases at J; junction bases unmatched: 8. In DNA form, the CDR3 reads TGTGCCAGCAGTTTATGGGACGACAGGGGTAGTGAGCAGTACTTC. It specifies CASSLWDDRGSEQYF.

CDR3 in amino acids: CAISSEGARNGYTF. CDR3 DNA sequence: TGTGCCATCAGCTCTGAGGGGGCGCGGAATGGCTACACCTTC. The rearrangement joins TRBV10-3 to TRBJ1-2, with 7 bases fitting TRBD1. Trimming took 6 bases from V and 6 from J; bases not matched to a gene: 10. The CDR3 spans 14 residues. Germline V gene sequence: CDR1 ENHRY, CDR2 SYGVKD.

The chain couples TRBV27 to TRBJ1-2; D is unresolved. Trimming removed 0 bases from V and 1 base from J, with 6 bases in between. The CDR3 is 14 residues long. CDR1 and CDR2 from the germline V gene are MNHEY and SMNVEV (reference sequence). CDR3 sequence: CASSLSFLNYGYTF. CDR3 DNA: TGTGCCAGCAGTTTATCCTTCCTTAACTATGGCTACACCTTC.

This clone appeared a single time. The chain links TRBV5-1 to TRBJ2-7; D is undetermined. The CDR3 spans 13 residues. CDR1 SGHRS and CDR2 YFSETQ come from the germline V gene. Trimming cost V 0 bases and J 0 bases, with 4 bases left between them. CDR3 nucleotides: TGCGCCAGCAGCTTGGGCAGCTCCTACGAGCAGTACTTC. Translated, it gives CASSLGSSYEQYF. Looking up the rest from reference TRBV5-1 and TRBJ2-7 gives the full variable domain: KAGVTQTPRYLIKTRGQQVTLSCSPISGHRSVSWYQQTPGQGLQFLFEYFSETQRNKGNFPGRFSGRQFSNSRSEMNVSTLELGDSALYLCASSLGSSYEQYFGPGTRLTVT.

The rearrangement uses TRBV30 and TRBJ1-1, with TRBD1 identical over 7 bases. V was pared by 2 bases and J by 5 bases, with 2 bases of the junction left unmatched. The germline gives CDR1 GTSNPN, CDR2 SVGIG (reference sequence). The CDR3 contains 12 residues. CDR3 sequence reads: CAWSRGPTEAFF. The CDR3, as DNA: TGTGCCTGGAGTAGGGGGCCAACTGAAGCTTTCTTT.

This sequence joins TRBV15 and TRBJ1-6, with D possibly being TRBD1 (5 bases). Germline values: CDR1 LNHNV, CDR2 YYDKDF (reference sequence). V lost 0 bases and J lost 8, with 11 bases in between. This CDR3 has 15 residues. CDR3 protein: CATSRDLTGDSPLHF. The CDR3 nucleotides read TGTGCCACCAGCAGAGATCTCACGGGGGATTCACCCCTCCACTTT.

The chain is built from TRBV20-1 and TRBJ2-7, with TRBD1 matching over 12 bases. The CDR3 totals 15 residues. Germline values: CDR1 DFQATT, CDR2 SNEGSKA (reference sequence). Trimming took 3 bases from V and 6 from J; bases not matched to a gene: 9. CDR3 nucleotides: TGCAGTGCTAGTGGGGTGGGACAGGGGGCGTTCGAGCAGTACTTC. Translation: CSASGVGQGAFEQYF.

This chain joins TRBV4-1 and TRBJ2-5; 7 nucleotides match TRBD2. The CDR3 has 17 residues. Germline V gene sequence: CDR1 MGHRA, CDR2 YSYEKL. Trimming at V came to 6 bases and at J to 1 base, leaving 14 bases not matched to a gene. The DNA for the CDR3 is TGCGCCAGCAGTCCATACCTCCGGGCTAGCGGCCAAGAGACCCAGTACTTC. This translates into CASSPYLRASGQETQYF.

This clone was recorded many times. The chain is built from TRBV11-2 and TRBJ1-2; 9 bases line up with TRBD1. Trimming at V came to 5 bases and at J to 5 bases, leaving 15 bases not matched to a gene. This CDR3 comprises 17 residues. The germline CDR1 and CDR2 sequences are SGHAT and FQNNGV. For the CDR3, the DNA is TGTGCCAGCAGCGCCTCCTCTCCGGGACAGGGTCCTTATGGCTACACCTTC. Amino acids: CASSASSPGQGPYGYTF.